This TCR beta chain was observed in a study of T cells in Graves' hyperthyroidism and ophthalmopathy. Graves' hyperthyroidism was deemed stable given no ophthalmopathy progression within 18 months. Researchers took RNA transcripts and amplified the TCR beta CDR3 regions from them. When the TCR CDR3 underwent first-round RT-PCR, the HTBI primer set was used. MiXCR, applied by TCRdb to the multiplex PCR reads, yields one record per CDR3 protein. The sample lists approximately 740,000 distinct CDR3 sequences, approximately 14% occurring once. The sample holds many counts of this clonotype. The sequence was obtained from a woman aged 18-29 years with Graves' hyperthyroidism. The sequenced sample consisted of blood.

The CDR3 bases are TGTGCCAGCTCAATCCGGCAGAGTACTAATGAAAAACTGTTTTTT. It translates to CASSIRQSTNEKLFF. The chain uses TRBV18 and TRBJ1-4; no firm D call. V lost 5 bases to trimming and J lost 2 bases, with 12 bases between them. Looked up from germline, CDR1 is KGHSH and CDR2 is LQKENI. The CDR3 totals 15 residues.